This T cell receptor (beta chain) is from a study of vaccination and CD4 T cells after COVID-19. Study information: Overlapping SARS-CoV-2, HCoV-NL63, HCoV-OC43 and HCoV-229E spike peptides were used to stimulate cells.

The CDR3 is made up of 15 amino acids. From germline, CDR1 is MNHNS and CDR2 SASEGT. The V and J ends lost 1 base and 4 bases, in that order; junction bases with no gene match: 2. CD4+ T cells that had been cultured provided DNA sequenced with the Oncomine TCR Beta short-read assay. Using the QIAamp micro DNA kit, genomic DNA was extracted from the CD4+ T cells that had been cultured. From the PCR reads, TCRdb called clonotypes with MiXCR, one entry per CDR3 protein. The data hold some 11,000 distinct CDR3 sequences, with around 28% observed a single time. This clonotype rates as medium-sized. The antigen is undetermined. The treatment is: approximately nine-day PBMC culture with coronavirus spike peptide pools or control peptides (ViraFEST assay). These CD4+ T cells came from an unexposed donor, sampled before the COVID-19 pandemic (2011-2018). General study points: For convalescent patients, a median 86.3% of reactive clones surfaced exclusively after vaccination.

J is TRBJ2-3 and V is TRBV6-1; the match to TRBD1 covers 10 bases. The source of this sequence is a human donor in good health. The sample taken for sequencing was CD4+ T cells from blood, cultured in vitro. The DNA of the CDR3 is TGTGCCAGCAGTGAAGGGGGGACAGGGGCAGATACGCAGTATTTT. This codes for CASSEGGTGADTQYF.